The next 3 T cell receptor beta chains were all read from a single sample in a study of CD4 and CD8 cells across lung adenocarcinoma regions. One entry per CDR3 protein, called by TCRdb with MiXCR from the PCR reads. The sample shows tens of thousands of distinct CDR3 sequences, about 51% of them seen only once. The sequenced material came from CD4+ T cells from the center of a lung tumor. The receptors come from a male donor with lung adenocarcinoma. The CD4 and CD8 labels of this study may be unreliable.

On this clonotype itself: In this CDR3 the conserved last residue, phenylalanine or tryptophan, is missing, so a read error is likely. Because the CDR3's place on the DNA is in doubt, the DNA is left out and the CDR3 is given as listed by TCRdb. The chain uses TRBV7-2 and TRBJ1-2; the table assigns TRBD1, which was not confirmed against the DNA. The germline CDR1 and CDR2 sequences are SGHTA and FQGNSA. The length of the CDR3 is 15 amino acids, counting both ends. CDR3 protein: CASSLQLQGAHNRPL.

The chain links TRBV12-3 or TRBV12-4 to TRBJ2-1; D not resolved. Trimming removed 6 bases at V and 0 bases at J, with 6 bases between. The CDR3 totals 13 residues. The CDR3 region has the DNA TGTGCCAGCAGCCTCGTCTCCTACAATGAGCAGTTCTTC. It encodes CASSLVSYNEQFF.

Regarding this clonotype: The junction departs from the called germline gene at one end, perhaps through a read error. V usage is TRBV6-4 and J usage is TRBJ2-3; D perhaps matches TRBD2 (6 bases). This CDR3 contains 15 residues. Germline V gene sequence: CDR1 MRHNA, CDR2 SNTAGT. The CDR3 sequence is CASSDGLSGPETQYF. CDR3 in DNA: TGCGCCAGCAGTGATGGGCTTAGCGGACCAGAGACGCAGTATTTT.